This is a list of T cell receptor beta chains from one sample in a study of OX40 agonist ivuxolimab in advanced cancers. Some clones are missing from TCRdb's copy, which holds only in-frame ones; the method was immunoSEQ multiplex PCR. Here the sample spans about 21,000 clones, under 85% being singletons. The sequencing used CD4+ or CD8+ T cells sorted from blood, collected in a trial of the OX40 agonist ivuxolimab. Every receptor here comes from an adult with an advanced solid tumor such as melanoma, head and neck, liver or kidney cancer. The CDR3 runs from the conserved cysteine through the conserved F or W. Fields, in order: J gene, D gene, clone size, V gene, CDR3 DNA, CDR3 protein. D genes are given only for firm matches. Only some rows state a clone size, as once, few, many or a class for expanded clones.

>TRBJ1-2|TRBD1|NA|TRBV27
TGTGCCAGCAGTGCTCGACAGGGAAACTATGGCTACACCTTC
CASSARQGNYGYTF
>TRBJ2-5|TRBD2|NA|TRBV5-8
TGTGCCAGCAGCTTGGGAGCGGGGGGTAGAGAGACCCAGTACTTC
CASSLGAGGRETQYF
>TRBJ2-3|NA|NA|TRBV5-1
TGCGCCAGCAGCCGAGACAGCATCTACACAGATACGCAGTATTTT
CASSRDSIYTDTQYF
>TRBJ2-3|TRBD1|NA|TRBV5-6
TGTGCCAGCAGCGAAAAGACAGGGGGTAGTACAGATACGCAGTATTTT
CASSEKTGGSTDTQYF
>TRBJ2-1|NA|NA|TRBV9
TGTGCCAGCAGCGTAGCAGGGAACTCCTACAATGAGCAGTTCTTC
CASSVAGNSYNEQFF
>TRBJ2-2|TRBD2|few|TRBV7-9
TGTGCCAGCAGCACGACTAGCGGGGGGGCCCGGTCCGGGGAGCTGTTTTTT
CASSTTSGGARSGELFF
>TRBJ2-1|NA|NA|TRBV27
TGTGCCAGCAGCCCGGCGGGACCCTCAATCGATGAGCAGTTCTTC
CASSPAGPSIDEQFF
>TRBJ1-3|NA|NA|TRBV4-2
TGTGCCAGCAGCTCAGAGGCGAGCCTCGCATCTGGAAACACCATATATTTT
CASSSEASLASGNTIYF
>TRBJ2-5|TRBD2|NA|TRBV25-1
TGTGCCAGCAGTGGGTTAGCGGGGTTAGGAGAGACCCAGTACTTC
CASSGLAGLGETQYF
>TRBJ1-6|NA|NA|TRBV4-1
TGCGCCAGCAGCCCCCGTAGAGGGGCCCTCCCTGATCCCCTCCACTTT
CASSPRRGALPDPLHF
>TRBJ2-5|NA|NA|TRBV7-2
TGTGCCAGCAGCTACCATTCGGAGACCCAGTACTTC
CASSYHSETQYF
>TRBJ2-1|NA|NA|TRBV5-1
TGCGCCAGCAGCCCCGGCTGGGCGGGCTCATCCTACAATGAGCAGTTCTTC
CASSPGWAGSSYNEQFF
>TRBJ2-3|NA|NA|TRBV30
TGTGCCTGGAGTGTAGAACCTCTTAACACAGATACGCAGTATTTT
CAWSVEPLNTDTQYF
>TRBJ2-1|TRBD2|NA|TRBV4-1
TGCGCCAGCAGTGTCGTGCACGTGGCGGGAGGGCCCAACAATGAGCAGTTCTTC
CASSVVHVAGGPNNEQFF
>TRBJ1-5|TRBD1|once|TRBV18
TGTGCCAGCTCACCAGGGGCGCAGGGGGCAGGGAGCAATCAGCCCCAGCATTTT
CASSPGAQGAGSNQPQHF
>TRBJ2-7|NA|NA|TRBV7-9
TGTGCCAGCACCCACGGCCACGAGCAGTACTTC
CASTHGHEQYF
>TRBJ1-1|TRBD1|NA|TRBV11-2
TGTGCCAGCAGCTTAGTTGGGTGGGACAGGGTAAAGAAAACTGAAGCTTTCTTT
CASSLVGWDRVKKTEAFF
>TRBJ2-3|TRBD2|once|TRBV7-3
TGTGCCAGCAGTCTAGCGGGGGGCACAGATACGCAGTATTTT
CASSLAGGTDTQYF
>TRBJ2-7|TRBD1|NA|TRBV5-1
TGCGCCAGCAGCCTGACGACAGGGTCCTACTACGAGCAGTACTTC
CASSLTTGSYYEQYF
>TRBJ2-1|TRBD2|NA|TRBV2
TGTGCCAGCTCCCTGGCGGGGGGTAATGAGCAGTTCTTC
CASSLAGGNEQFF
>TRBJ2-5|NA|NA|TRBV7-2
TGTGCCAGCAGCTTAGCGGAGGGATGGGCCCAAGAGACCCAGTACTTC
CASSLAEGWAQETQYF
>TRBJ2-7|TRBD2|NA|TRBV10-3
TGTGCCATCAGAAACCTCCGCGGGAGGGCGTTTGAGCAGTACTTC
CAIRNLRGRAFEQYF
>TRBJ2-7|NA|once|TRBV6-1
TGTGCCAGCAGTGAACTGAGAGGGTCTTACGAGCAGTACTTC
CASSELRGSYEQYF
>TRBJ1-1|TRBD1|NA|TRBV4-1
TGCGCCAGCAGCCAAGAGGCACAGGGGGGTGAAGCTTTCTTT
CASSQEAQGGEAFF
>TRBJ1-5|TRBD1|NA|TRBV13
TGTGCCAGCAGCACGGGACAGGGAGGCCAGCCCCAGCATTTT
CASSTGQGGQPQHF
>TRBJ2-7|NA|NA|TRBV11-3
TGTGCCAGCAGCGCCCGGAAGGGCAATGCATCCTACGAGCAGTACTTC
CASSARKGNASYEQYF
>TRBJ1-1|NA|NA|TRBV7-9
TGTGCCAGCAGCTTGTCAGGGGAGGCTTTCTTT
CASSLSGEAFF
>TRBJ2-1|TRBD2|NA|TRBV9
TGTGCCAGCAGCGTAAAAACTAGCGGAGGACCCTACAATGAGCAGTTCTTC
CASSVKTSGGPYNEQFF
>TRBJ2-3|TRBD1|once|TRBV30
TGTGCCTGGACGGCGACCCCGACAGGGGGGAGCACAGATACGCAGTATTTT
CAWTATPTGGSTDTQYF
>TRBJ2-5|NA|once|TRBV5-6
TGTGCCAGCAGCAGACACGCGGGGGAGACCCAGTACTTC
CASSRHAGETQYF
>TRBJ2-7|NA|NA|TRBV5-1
TGCGCCAGCAGCGTGAATTCCTACGAGCAGTACTTC
CASSVNSYEQYF
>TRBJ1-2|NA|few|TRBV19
TGTGCCAGTAGGCTTACACAGGGAAATGACTATGGCTACACCTTC
CASRLTQGNDYGYTF
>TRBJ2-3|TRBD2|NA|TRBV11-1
TGTGCCAGCAGCCCCCCGCGGGGGGGCCGAGATACGCAGTATTTT
CASSPPRGGRDTQYF
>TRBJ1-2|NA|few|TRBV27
TGTGCCAGCCTAGGGCGCTATGGCTACACCTTC
CASLGRYGYTF
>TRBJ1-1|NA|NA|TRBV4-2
TGTGCCAGCAGCGTGCTGGGTGGCACTGAAGCTTTCTTT
CASSVLGGTEAFF
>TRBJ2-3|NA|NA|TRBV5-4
TGTGCCAGCAGCCCCAGCACAGATACGCAGTATTTT
CASSPSTDTQYF
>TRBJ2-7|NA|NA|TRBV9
TGTGCCAGCAGCGGCTCAGCCCAACAAACACTCTACGAGCAGTACTTC
CASSGSAQQTLYEQYF
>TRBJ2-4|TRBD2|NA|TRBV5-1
TGCGCCAGCAGCCAAAACCCCGGACTAGCGGGAGGGGGCAAAAACATTCAGTACTTC
CASSQNPGLAGGGKNIQYF
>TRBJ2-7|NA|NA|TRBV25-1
TGTGCCAGCAGTGAGGGCTACGAGCAGTACTTC
CASSEGYEQYF
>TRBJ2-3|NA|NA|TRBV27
TGTGCCAGCAGTTTAAGGAAGGCAGTCACAGATACGCAGTATTTT
CASSLRKAVTDTQYF
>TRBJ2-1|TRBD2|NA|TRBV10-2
TGCGCCAGCAGTGCTAGCGGGGTCAGTGTGGATGAGCAGTTCTTC
CASSASGVSVDEQFF
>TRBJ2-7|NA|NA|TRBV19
TGTGCCAGTAGTCCGGGGACTGGGAGCTCCTACGAGCAGTACTTC
CASSPGTGSSYEQYF
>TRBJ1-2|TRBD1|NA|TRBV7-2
TGTGCCAGCAGCCTATCCTGGGACAGGGAATCATATGGCTACACCTTC
CASSLSWDRESYGYTF